The TCR beta chain under discussion was sequenced for a study of early T cells in non-severe SARS-CoV-2 infection. Study-wide context: Bulk RNA isolated from unsorted whole blood underwent sequencing; chains were not paired.

As part of library construction, unique molecular identifiers were attached to individual cDNA molecules. Each CDR3 protein is one row after TCRdb ran MiXCR on the 5' RACE reads. The data hold some 70,000 distinct CDR3 sequences, with roughly a tenth observed a single time. This CDR3 region has 12 residues. Germline CDR1 and CDR2: MNHEY and SVGEGT. Between the trimmed V and J ends, which lost 6 bases and 2 bases, there was a span of 7 bases. This clonotype was picked up a small number of times. This sequence was found in an adult who was a healthcare worker with PCR-confirmed SARS-CoV-2 infection or an uninfected control (not recorded which). The source material was whole blood. The chain is built from TRBV6-2 or TRBV6-3 and TRBJ1-2; D is undetermined. The chain's CDR3 is CASRGGNYGYTF. The CDR3 nucleotides read TGTGCCAGCAGGGGAGGGAACTATGGCTACACCTTC.